Listed below are T cell receptor beta chains from one sample, sequenced in a study of T cell responses to AZD1222 COVID-19 vaccine. Repertoires were generated with immunoSEQ multiplex PCR, while TCRdb's copy carries only in-frame clones and drops some. The sample shows about 140,000 clones, around 93% of them seen only once. The sample was peripheral blood, taken on day 0 of AZD1222 vaccination. The receptors were sampled from an adult in good health. Both conserved end residues are trimmed from each CDR3. Each record gives: J gene, D gene, V gene, CDR3 protein. D genes are given only for firm matches.

TRBJ2-7 TRBD2 TRBV7-9 ASSNSGISSYEQY
TRBJ2-1 - TRBV29-1 SVALGSSYNEQF
TRBJ2-3 TRBD2 TRBV15 ATSNSGGLDTQY
TRBJ1-1 - TRBV5-4 ASSQASTEAF
TRBJ1-6 - TRBV6-1 ASNIGPRNSPLH
TRBJ1-2 - TRBV30 ACPDRSNYGYT
TRBJ2-2 TRBD1 TRBV19 ASSTRGRELF
TRBJ1-1 - TRBV7-2 ASSLVYRNTEAF
TRBJ2-3 TRBD1 TRBV6-2/TRBV6-3 ASSYDRGGTDTQY
TRBJ1-2 - TRBV25-1 ASSRSNYGYT
TRBJ2-1 TRBD1 TRBV2 ASSTGQASYNEQF
TRBJ2-3 TRBD1 TRBV7-7 ASSLAGTGSMADTQY
TRBJ2-5 TRBD2 TRBV9 ASSVGTSGGQETQY
TRBJ2-7 TRBD2 TRBV5-6 ASSPGVAGLH
TRBJ1-5 - TRBV20-1 SASRRASGGNQPQH
TRBJ1-2 - TRBV10-1 ASSEGSNYGYT
TRBJ2-6 - TRBV7-2 ASSLDPTGANVLT